The 17 T cell receptor beta chains below come from one sample, sequenced in a study of cytomegalovirus exposure and HLA in healthy donors. The study ran its PCR with 60 Vbeta and 13 Jbeta primers. TCRdb's table, derived via immunoSEQ multiplex PCR, lists solely in-frame clones and lacks some. This sample has around 130,000 clones, with about 75% found just once. Sequencing used PBMCs. These receptors originate from a woman younger than 45 in good health and CMV-seronegative.

The chain is built from TRBV10-3 and TRBJ1-4, with 9 bases fitting TRBD1. Germline CDR1 ENHRY, CDR2 SYGVKD. V gave up 6 bases and J gave up 8 bases; unmatched junction bases: 7. The CDR3 has 14 residues. The CDR3 is CAISVGQGGEKLFF. For the CDR3, the DNA is TGTGCCATCAGCGTGGGACAGGGAGGGGAAAAACTGTTTTTT.

The chain combines TRBV11-3 with TRBJ2-3, with no clear D. V was clipped by 1 base and J by 6 bases, with 8 bases between them. Per germline, CDR1 SGHNT and CDR2 YENEEA. The CDR3 is 13 residues long. CDR3 residues: CASSLVLGDTQYF. CDR3 coding DNA: TGTGCCAGCAGCTTAGTCTTGGGCGATACGCAGTATTTT.

This chain joins TRBV9 and TRBJ2-3; TRBD1 is a possible D gene (5 bases). Trimming left V 3 bases short and J 5 bases short, with 13 bases between. The CDR3 is 14 residues long. CDR1 is SGDLS and CDR2 is YYNGEE in the germline V gene. The chain's CDR3 is CASSARQKQDTQYF. The CDR3, as DNA: TGTGCCAGCAGCGCCCGACAGAAACAAGATACGCAGTATTTT.

V is TRBV11-2 and J is TRBJ1-2; 8 nucleotides align to TRBD1. Germline V gene sequence: CDR1 SGHAT, CDR2 FQNNGV. V was clipped by 5 bases and J by 7 bases; unmatched bases: 6. The CDR3 runs to 13 residues. This CDR3 is CASSPQGASGYTF. CDR3 nucleotide sequence: TGTGCCAGCAGCCCCCAGGGGGCCAGTGGCTACACCTTC. Drawing the rest from reference TRBV11-2 and TRBJ1-2, the complete variable domain is EAGVAQSPRYKIIEKRQSVAFWCNPISGHATLYWYQQILGQGPKLLIQFQNNGVVDDSQLPKDRFSAERLKGVDSTLKIQPAKLEDSAVYLCASSPQGASGYTFGSGTRLTVV.

The J gene is TRBJ2-1, the V gene TRBV7-3; 10 bases map to TRBD2. CDR3 size: 16 residues. CDR1 and CDR2 from the germline V gene are SGHTA and FQGTGA. The V gene end was trimmed by 4 bases and the J gene end by 5 bases; junction bases not matched to a gene: 8. CDR3 in amino acids: CASSSGTSAHNNEQFF. CDR3 nucleotides: TGTGCCAGCAGCTCTGGGACTAGCGCCCATAACAATGAGCAGTTCTTC.

This chain connects TRBV2 to TRBJ1-2; TRBD1 agrees at 9 bases. The junction had 12 bases not matched to a gene; V was cut back by 4 bases and J by 12 bases. This CDR3 has 14 amino acids. Germline loops: CDR1 SNHLY, CDR2 FYNNEI. DNA for the CDR3: TGTGCCAGCAGTGGGGACAGGGTGATTCGGGGCCACACCTTC. Translation: CASSGDRVIRGHTF.

The chain recombines TRBV2 with TRBJ2-7; the D is unclear. CDR1 is SNHLY and CDR2 is FYNNEI in the germline V gene. V shed 1 base and J shed 5 bases, with 6 bases lying between them. There are 12 residues in the CDR3. The CDR3 DNA follows: TGTGCCAGCAGTGAAGAGTACAACGAGCAGTACTTC. This codes for CASSEEYNEQYF.

V is TRBV6-1 and J is TRBJ1-5, with a possible D match to TRBD1 (5 bases). CDR1 and CDR2 (germline): MNHNS, SASEGT. V lost 0 bases and J lost 9, with 15 bases in between. The CDR3 covers 15 residues. The CDR3 DNA reads as TGTGCCAGCAGTGAAGCGGGGGGGGGTGTGGGGCCCCAGCATTTT. Amino acid sequence: CASSEAGGGVGPQHF.

This clone was detected only once. The chain joins TRBV30 to TRBJ2-6; D perhaps matches TRBD2 (5 bases). Between the trimmed V and J ends, which lost 1 base and 2 bases, there was a span of 12 bases. The length of the CDR3 is 16 residues. The germline V gene encodes CDR1 GTSNPN and CDR2 SVGIG (reference sequence). The CDR3 DNA reads TGTGCCTGGAGTGACGGGAAGTGGGCTGGGGCCAACGTCCTGACTTTC. It specifies CAWSDGKWAGANVLTF.

This rearrangement joins TRBV6-5 to TRBJ2-7, with a weak D call TRBD2 (6 bases). This CDR3 region has 15 residues. In germline, CDR1 is MNHEY, CDR2 SVGAGI. V was clipped by 6 bases and J by 3 bases, with 18 bases between them. The CDR3 DNA sequence: TGTGCCAGCAGAATGGGTAGCGGAGGGAACTACGAGCAGTACTTC. Its translation: CASRMGSGGNYEQYF.

V is TRBV19 and J is TRBJ1-2; the match to TRBD1 covers 10 bases. Losses at the gene ends were 1 base for V and 8 bases for J; bases not matched to a gene: 4. This CDR3 has 14 amino acids. Looked up from germline, CDR1 is LNHDA and CDR2 is SQIVND (reference sequence). The CDR3 DNA reads TGTGCCAGTAGTATAGGACAGGGGGCCACGGGCTACACCTTC. It is translated as CASSIGQGATGYTF.

J is TRBJ2-5 and V is TRBV5-1; D is perhaps TRBD2 (5 bases). Trimming removed 4 bases at V and 5 bases at J, with 15 bases between. CDR3 size: 14 residues. CDR1 and CDR2 from the germline V gene are SGHRS and YFSETQ. CDR3 coding DNA: TGCGCCAGCAGCCTTCGGGATGACACTGAGACCCAGTACTTC. Translated: CASSLRDDTETQYF.

This chain uses TRBV21-1 with TRBJ1-1; TRBD1 reflects the table's D call only, with no check against the DNA. TRBV21-1 is reported as a pseudogene. The CDR3 is made up of 14 amino acids. CDR3 sequence (DNA): TGTGCCAGCAGCAATGGGCAATGGCTGGCTGAAGCTTTCTTT. Encoded protein: CASSNGQWLAEAFF.

This clone has more than one count but fewer than ten. This rearrangement joins TRBV5-4 to TRBJ1-6; D might be TRBD1 (5 bases). V was shortened by 4 bases and J by 7 bases, with 15 bases between the two germline ends. CDR3 length equals 15 residues. Germline V CDR1 and CDR2: SGHNT, YYREEE (reference sequence). The CDR3 spells CASSPWGGENSPLHF. CDR3 coding DNA: TGTGCCAGCAGCCCCTGGGGGGGGGAAAATTCACCCCTCCACTTT.

V gene TRBV19 combines with J gene TRBJ1-5, with 10 bases fitting TRBD1. The CDR3 is made up of 16 amino acids. V lost 8 bases to trimming and J lost 4 bases; unmatched junction nucleotides: 11. Per the germline V gene, CDR1 is LNHDA and CDR2 is SQIVND (reference sequence). In DNA form, the CDR3 reads TGTGCCAGTGGGGGGGGACAGGGGAACCCTAATCAGCCCCAGCATTTT. It translates to CASGGGQGNPNQPQHF.

This clone was seen a few times. The CDR3 is CASSPGTSGGIRETQYF. For the CDR3, the DNA is TGTGCCAGCAGCCCCGGGACTAGCGGGGGGATCCGGGAGACCCAGTACTTC. This sequence joins TRBV4-2 and TRBJ2-5; 15 bases map to TRBD2. The germline gives CDR1 LGHNA, CDR2 YNFKEQ. V was clipped by 4 bases and J by 5 bases; unmatched bases: 8. The CDR3 covers 17 residues.

This clone was observed a single time. The chain is built from TRBV28 and TRBJ2-1; D is perhaps TRBD2 (6 bases). Trimming removed 5 bases from V and 1 base from J, with 12 bases in between. The germline V gene encodes CDR1 MDHEN and CDR2 SYDVKM. The CDR3 runs to 15 residues. DNA for the CDR3: TGTGCCAGCAGTGATAGCGGCTCTTCCTACAATGAGCAGTTCTTC. Its translation: CASSDSGSSYNEQFF.